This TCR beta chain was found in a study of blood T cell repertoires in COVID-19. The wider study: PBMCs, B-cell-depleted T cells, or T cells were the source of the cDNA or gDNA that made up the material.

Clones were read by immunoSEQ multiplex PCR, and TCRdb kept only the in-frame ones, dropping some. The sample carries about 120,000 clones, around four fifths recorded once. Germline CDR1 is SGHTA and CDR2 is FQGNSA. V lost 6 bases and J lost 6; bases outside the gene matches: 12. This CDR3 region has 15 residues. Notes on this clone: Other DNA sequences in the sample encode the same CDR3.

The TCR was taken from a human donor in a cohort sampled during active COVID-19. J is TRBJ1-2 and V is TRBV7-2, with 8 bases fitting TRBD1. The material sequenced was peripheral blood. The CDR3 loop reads CASRRSQGAGDGYTF. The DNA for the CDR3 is TGTGCCAGCAGAAGAAGCCAGGGGGCGGGTGATGGCTACACCTTC.